This T cell receptor (beta chain) was sequenced during a study of human T cells and chemical hapten exposure. The study used a library that attached unique molecular identifiers to individual cDNA molecules. Per the study methods: Sequenced samples showed a median of 95,638 TCRs each, with counts running from approximately 21,000 to 630,000. TCRdb reprocessed the RACE reads via MiXCR and lists one record per CDR3 protein. TCRdb's processing, not the authors', yielded these V and J calls. The profile covers fewer than 85,000 distinct CDR3 sequences, with around 8.7% appearing a single time and over 1.5% taken by the ten largest. V was clipped by 6 bases and J by 2 bases, with 7 bases between them. The CDR3 covers 13 residues. Study-level findings and limits: DPC sensitization produced no change in TCRs with frequency above 1 in 1000.

Regarding this clonotype: Antigen specificity is unknown.

The time point was: healthy volunteer bleed at 6 weeks. The total RNA was obtained from whole blood that was not fractionated. The receptor comes from a male donor in good health. Some clones in this sample may be carry-over from other donors' samples. Sequenced input: whole blood. This sequence joins TRBV12-3 or TRBV12-4 and TRBJ1-4; D remains unclear. This chain's CDR3 is CASRGLTNEKLFF. The CDR3 DNA reads TGTGCCAGCAGGGGGTTGACTAATGAAAAACTGTTTTTT.